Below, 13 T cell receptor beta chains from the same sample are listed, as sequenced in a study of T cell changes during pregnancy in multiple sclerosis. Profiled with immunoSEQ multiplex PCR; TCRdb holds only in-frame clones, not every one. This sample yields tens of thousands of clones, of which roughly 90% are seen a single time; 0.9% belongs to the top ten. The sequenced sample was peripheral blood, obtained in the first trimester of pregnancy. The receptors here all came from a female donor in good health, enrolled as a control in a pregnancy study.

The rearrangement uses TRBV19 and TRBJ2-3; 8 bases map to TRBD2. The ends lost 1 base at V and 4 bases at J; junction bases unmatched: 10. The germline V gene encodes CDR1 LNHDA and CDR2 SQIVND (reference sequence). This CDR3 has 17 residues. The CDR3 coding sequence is TGTGCCAGTAGTATAGCACCCCCCGCGCGGGAGGCAGATACGCAGTATTTT. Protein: CASSIAPPAREADTQYF. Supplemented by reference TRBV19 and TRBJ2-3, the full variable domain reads DGGITQSPKYLFRKEGQNVTLSCEQNLNHDAMYWYRQDPGQGLRLIYYSQIVNDFQKGDIAEGYSVSREKKESFPLTVTSAQKNPTAFYLCASSIAPPAREADTQYFGPGTRLTVL.

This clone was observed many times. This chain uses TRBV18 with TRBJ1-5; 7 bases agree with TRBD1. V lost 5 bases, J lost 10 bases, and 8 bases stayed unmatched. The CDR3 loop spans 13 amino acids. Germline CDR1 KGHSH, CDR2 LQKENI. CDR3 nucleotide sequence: TGTGCCAGCTCAGCAGACCACAGGGGTCCCCAGCATTTT. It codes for CASSADHRGPQHF.

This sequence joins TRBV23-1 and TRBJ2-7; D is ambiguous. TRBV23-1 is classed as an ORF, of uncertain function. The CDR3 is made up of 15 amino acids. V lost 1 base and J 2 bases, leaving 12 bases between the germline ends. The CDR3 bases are TGCGCCAGCAGTCAATGGAAGCGAAGACCCTACGAGCAGTACTTC. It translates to CASSQWKRRPYEQYF.

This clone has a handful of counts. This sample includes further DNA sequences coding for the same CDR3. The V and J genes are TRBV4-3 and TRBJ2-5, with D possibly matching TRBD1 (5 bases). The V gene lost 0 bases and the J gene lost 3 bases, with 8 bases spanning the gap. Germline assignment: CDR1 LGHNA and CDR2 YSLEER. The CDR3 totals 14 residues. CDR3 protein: CASSQDTGKETQYF. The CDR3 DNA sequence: TGCGCCAGCAGCCAAGATACAGGAAAAGAGACCCAGTACTTC.

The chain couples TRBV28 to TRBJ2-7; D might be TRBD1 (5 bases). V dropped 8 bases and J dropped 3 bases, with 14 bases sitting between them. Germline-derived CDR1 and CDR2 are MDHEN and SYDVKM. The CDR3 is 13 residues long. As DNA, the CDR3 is TGTGCCAGCGGATGGGGCGGCCTCTACGAGCAGTACTTC. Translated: CASGWGGLYEQYF.

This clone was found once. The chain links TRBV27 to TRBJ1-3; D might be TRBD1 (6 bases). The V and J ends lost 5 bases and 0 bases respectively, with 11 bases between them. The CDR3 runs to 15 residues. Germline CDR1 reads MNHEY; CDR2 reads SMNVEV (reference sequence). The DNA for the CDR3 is TGTGCCAGCAGTCCATTGACAGGCTCTGGAAACACCATATATTTT. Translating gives CASSPLTGSGNTIYF.

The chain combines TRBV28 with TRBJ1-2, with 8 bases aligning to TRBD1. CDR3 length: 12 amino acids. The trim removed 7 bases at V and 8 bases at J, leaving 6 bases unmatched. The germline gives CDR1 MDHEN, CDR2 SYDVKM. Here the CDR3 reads CASTPTGVGYTF. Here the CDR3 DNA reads TGTGCCAGCACCCCGACAGGGGTAGGCTACACCTTC.

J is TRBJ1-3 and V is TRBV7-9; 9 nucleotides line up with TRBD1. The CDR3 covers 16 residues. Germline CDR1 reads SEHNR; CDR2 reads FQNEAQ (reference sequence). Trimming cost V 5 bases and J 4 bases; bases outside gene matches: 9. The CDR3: CASSTTDRGGGNTIYF. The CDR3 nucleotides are TGTGCCAGCAGCACGACGGACAGGGGAGGCGGAAACACCATATATTTT.

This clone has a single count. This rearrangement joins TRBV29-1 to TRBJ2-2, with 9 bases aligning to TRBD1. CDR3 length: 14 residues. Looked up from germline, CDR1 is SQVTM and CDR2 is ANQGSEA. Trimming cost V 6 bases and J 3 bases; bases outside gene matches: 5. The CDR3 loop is CSVSRTGDTGELFF. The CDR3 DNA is TGCAGCGTCTCCCGGACAGGGGACACCGGGGAGCTGTTTTTT.

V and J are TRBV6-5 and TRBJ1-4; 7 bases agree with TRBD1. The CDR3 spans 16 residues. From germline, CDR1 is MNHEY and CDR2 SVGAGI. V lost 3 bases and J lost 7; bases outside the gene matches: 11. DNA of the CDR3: TGTGCCAGCAGTTATGGGGCAGGGGGTCTTGGTGAAAAACTGTTTTTT. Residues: CASSYGAGGLGEKLFF.

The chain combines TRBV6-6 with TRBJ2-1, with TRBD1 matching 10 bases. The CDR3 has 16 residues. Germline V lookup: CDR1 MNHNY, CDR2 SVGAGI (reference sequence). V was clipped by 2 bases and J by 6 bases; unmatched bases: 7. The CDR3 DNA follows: TGTGCCAGCAGTTACGCGTCCGGGACAGGGGTCAATGAGCAGTTCTTC. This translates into CASSYASGTGVNEQFF.

CDR3 DNA sequence: TGCGCCAGCAGCTTGGCCGCGGGCACCGGGGAGCTGTTTTTT. This sequence encodes CASSLAAGTGELFF. V and J are TRBV5-1 and TRBJ2-2, with D possibly matching TRBD2 (5 bases). V lost 0 bases, J lost 4 bases, and 7 bases lay in between. The length of the CDR3 is 14 residues. Germline CDR1 SGHRS, CDR2 YFSETQ.

CDR3 nucleotides: TGTGCCAGTAGTATAGACCGACAGACAACTAATGAAAAACTGTTTTTT. Encoded protein: CASSIDRQTTNEKLFF. The chain carries TRBV19 and TRBJ1-4, with D possibly TRBD1 on 5 matching bases. Per germline, CDR1 LNHDA and CDR2 SQIVND (reference sequence). This CDR3 region has 16 residues. Trimming removed 0 bases at V and 0 bases at J, with 8 bases between. The complete variable domain, with remaining parts taken from reference TRBV19 and TRBJ1-4, reads DGGITQSPKYLFRKEGQNVTLSCEQNLNHDAMYWYRQDPGQGLRLIYYSQIVNDFQKGDIAEGYSVSREKKESFPLTVTSAQKNPTAFYLCASSIDRQTTNEKLFFGSGTQLSVL.